Given below is one TCR beta chain in context. Its antigen is currently unknown. Given a much more abundant clone one base away, this may be a read error. TCRalpha and TCRbeta libraries used 5'RACE with constant-segment primers and UMIs. A single record per CDR3 protein comes from TCRdb applying MiXCR to the 5' RACE reads. This sample has about 38,000 distinct CDR3 sequences, with over 9.5% found just once. The CDR3 runs 12 residues. Trimming stripped 5 bases from V and 3 bases from J, with 8 bases between. Germline CDR1 reads DFQATT; CDR2 reads SNEGSKA (reference sequence). The data originate from a study of T-cell memory formation after mild COVID-19. General study findings and limits: Cross-reactive memory appears to have joined, as suggested by some responding clones showing up in pre-infection memory. Among clones contracting day 15 to 85, CD4/CD8 was balanced, whereas later expanders leaned CD4+.

The material sequenced was PBMCs or a T cell subset sorted from them (not recorded which). The clonotype originates from a young man who had mild COVID-19 (a few samples of this study predate the infection). Cell type and time point are not known. This sequence joins TRBV20-1 and TRBJ1-5; the D is unclear. The CDR3 reads CSAPVHNQPQHF. As DNA, the CDR3 is TGCAGTGCTCCCGTCCACAATCAGCCCCAGCATTTT.